The entry below gives a single TCR beta chain sequence along with its context. This clone was observed a few times. The antigen this receptor binds is unknown. Base qualities are not provided; no much larger clone lies one nucleotide away. This sample stems from a study of identifying expanded T cells in peripheral blood (dated by TCRdb to the late 2010s). As for the study more broadly: Technical replicates were generated by sequencing separate aliquots of the same genomic DNA pool, with four replicates compared pairwise. Points the paper makes about the study in general: The beta-binomial model significantly reduced the number of clones called differentially abundant and the false-positive rate across all healthy-donor time intervals. The binomial model flagged around 1.1 differentially abundant clones between technical replicates, compared with about 16 over roughly 2 weeks and approximately 18 over about four weeks. The authors expected that over much longer intervals, such as months to years, biological variance in healthy repertoires might increase even further. For all healthy donors, the variance in clone template counts between approximately two-week samples rose significantly as total template count increased.

TCRbeta CDR3 regions were profiled with the immunoSEQ Assay using bias-controlled multiplex PCR amplification of genomic DNA. The paper's data handling went like this. The absolute abundance of each unique TCRbeta CDR3 region was quantified after sequences were collapsed and filtered. Differential abundance was tested with a binomial (Fisher-equivalent) model and with a beta-binomial model adding time-dependent variance fitted from healthy donors. Any clone with fewer than 5 combined templates was excluded, and a clone was called differentially abundant if its Benjamini-Hochberg FDR was below 0.01. Using the form v = (b*log(k)+a)^2, the beta-binomial variance was modeled as a function of the total template count across the two samples. Drawn from immuneACCESS, this table holds only the in-frame rearrangements with V and J called that TCRdb kept. Clones are partly lost; checked studies trace under half to an unresolved V gene and leave the rest unexplained. That table furnishes V, J and clone size, whereas the DNA furnished D and trimming. The sample data list 85,000 to 120,000 clones, and around 88% of these were observed just once. Roughly 15% of the sample comes from the top ten.

During the collection period, no immune events, such as infections, were documented for the healthy donors. Healthy-donor blood repertoires served as a training cohort to calibrate time-dependent variance in a beta-binomial model of T-cell clone differential abundance. The training cohort comprised approximately ten healthy donors, 3 female and 7 male. The donors were between roughly 29 and 65 years old, with an average age of about 40 years. Whole blood from each healthy donor was obtained from a commercial supplier and was collected at three time points around 13 days apart. Genomic DNA was extracted from unsorted whole blood for immunosequencing. The CDR3 sequence holds 16 residues, the cysteine and phenylalanine included. Of the read, only the CDR3 DNA is kept; its 48 bases are in frame from base 1. The CDR1 and CDR2 encoded by the germline V gene are SGHVS and FQNEAQ. V is pared back by 5 bases and J by 3 bases, with 17 bases lying between the germline termini.

The sequencing input was blood. The TCR originated in a person aged 18 to 69 in good health. In this chain, TRBV7-8 is recombined with TRBJ2-1; the D region possibly corresponds to TRBD2 (6 bases align). The DNA is as follows: TGTGCCAGCAGCCCTAGACGCGGGGCCGACTACAATGAGCAGTTCTTC. Translated, this gives CASSPRRGADYNEQFF.